This T cell receptor (beta chain) stems from a study of post-analysis software for immune sequencing data. Study-level findings and limits: Roughly five TRBV segments appeared more often in patients than in controls, and TRBV5-6, TRBV5-1 and TRBV20-1 were among these.

The CDR3 loop spans 14 amino acids. CDR1 DFQATT and CDR2 SNEGSKA come from the germline V gene (reference sequence). J gave up 3 bases and V 4 bases, and 6 bases lay outside the gene matches. This clonotype was observed many times. The antigen is undetermined. TCR beta libraries were prepared from cDNA with unique molecular identifiers. One entry per CDR3 protein results from TCRdb running MiXCR on the PCR reads. The sample records under 200,000 distinct CDR3 sequences, about 30% being singletons. V usage is TRBV20-1 and J usage is TRBJ2-3; 8 bases are a match to TRBD2. The sequence derives from a girl aged 2 to 17 with multiple sclerosis. Sequencing input: blood. The CDR3 spells CSANSGRVTDTQYF. CDR3 bases: TGCAGTGCTAACAGCGGGAGAGTGACAGATACGCAGTATTTT.